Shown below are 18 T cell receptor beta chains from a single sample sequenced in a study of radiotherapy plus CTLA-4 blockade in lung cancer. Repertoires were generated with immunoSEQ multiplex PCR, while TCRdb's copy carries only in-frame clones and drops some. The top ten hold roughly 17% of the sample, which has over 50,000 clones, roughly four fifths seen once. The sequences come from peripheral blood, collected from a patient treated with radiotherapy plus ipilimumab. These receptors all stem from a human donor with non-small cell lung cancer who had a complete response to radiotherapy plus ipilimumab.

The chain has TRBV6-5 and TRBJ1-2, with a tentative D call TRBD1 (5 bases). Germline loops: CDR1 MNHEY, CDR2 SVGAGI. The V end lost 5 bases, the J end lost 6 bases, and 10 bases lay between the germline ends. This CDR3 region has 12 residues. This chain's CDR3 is CASSDQGDGYTF. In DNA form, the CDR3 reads TGTGCCAGCAGTGACCAGGGTGATGGCTACACCTTC.

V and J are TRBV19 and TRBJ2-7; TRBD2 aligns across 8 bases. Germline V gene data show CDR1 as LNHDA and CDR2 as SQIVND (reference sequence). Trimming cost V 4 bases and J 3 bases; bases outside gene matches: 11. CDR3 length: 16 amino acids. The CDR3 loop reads CASSKVSRGANYEQYF. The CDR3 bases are TGTGCCAGTAGTAAGGTCTCGCGGGGGGCTAACTACGAGCAGTACTTC. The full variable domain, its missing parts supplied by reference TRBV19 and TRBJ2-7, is DGGITQSPKYLFRKEGQNVTLSCEQNLNHDAMYWYRQDPGQGLRLIYYSQIVNDFQKGDIAEGYSVSREKKESFPLTVTSAQKNPTAFYLCASSKVSRGANYEQYFGPGTRLTVT.

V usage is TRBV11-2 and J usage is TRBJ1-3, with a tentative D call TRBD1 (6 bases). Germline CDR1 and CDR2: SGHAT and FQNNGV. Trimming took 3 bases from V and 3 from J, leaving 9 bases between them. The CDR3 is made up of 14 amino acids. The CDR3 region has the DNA TGTGCCAGCAGCTTCGGGACATATGGAAACACCATATATTTT. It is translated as CASSFGTYGNTIYF.

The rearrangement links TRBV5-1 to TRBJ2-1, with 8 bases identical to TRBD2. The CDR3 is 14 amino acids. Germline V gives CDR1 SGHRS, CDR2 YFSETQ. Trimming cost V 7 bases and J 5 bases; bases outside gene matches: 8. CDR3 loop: CASGPLAGDNEQFF. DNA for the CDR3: TGCGCCAGCGGACCCCTAGCGGGTGACAATGAGCAGTTCTTC.

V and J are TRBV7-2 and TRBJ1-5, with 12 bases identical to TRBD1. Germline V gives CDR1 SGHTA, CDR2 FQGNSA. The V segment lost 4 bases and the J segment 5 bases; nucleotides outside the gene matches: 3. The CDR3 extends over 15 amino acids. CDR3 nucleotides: TGTGCCAGCAGCTCAGGGACAGGGGGCTATCAGCCCCAGCATTTT. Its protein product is CASSSGTGGYQPQHF.

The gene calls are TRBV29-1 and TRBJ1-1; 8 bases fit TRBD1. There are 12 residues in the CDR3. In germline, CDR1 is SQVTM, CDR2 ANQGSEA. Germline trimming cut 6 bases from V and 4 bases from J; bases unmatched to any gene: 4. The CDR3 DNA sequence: TGCAGCGTCAACAGGGGGGGCACTGAAGCTTTCTTT. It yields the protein CSVNRGGTEAFF.

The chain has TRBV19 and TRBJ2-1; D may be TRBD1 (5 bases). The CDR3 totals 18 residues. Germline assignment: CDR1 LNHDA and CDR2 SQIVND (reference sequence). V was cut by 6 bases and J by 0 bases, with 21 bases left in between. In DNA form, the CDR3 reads TGTGCCAGTAGCCCAGGGTTGGGGCAGTCTAGCTCCTACAATGAGCAGTTCTTC. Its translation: CASSPGLGQSSSYNEQFF.

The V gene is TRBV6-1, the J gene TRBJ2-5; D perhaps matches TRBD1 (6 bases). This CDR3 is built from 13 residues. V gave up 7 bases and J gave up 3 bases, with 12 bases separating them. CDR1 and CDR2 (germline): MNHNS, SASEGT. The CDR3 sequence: CASTRTGKETQYF. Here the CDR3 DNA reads TGTGCCAGCACTCGTACAGGGAAAGAGACCCAGTACTTC.

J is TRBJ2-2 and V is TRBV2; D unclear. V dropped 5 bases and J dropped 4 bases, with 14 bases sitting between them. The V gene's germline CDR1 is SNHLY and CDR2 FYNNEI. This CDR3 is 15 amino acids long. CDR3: CASSPVRVPTGELFF. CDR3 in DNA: TGTGCCAGCAGTCCAGTACGTGTCCCCACCGGGGAGCTGTTTTTT.

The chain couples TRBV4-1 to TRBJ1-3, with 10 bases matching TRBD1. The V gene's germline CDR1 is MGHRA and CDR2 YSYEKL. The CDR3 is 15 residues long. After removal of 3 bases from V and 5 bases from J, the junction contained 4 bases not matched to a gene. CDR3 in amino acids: CASSQMGQGRNTIYF. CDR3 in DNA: TGCGCCAGCAGCCAGATGGGACAGGGGAGAAACACCATATATTTT.

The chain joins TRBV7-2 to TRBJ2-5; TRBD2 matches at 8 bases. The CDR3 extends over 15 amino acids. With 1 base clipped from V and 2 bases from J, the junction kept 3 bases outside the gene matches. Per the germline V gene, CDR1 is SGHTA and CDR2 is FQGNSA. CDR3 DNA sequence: TGTGCCAGCAGCTTAGATGCGGGGGGTCAAGAGACCCAGTACTTC. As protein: CASSLDAGGQETQYF.

DNA for the CDR3: TGTGCCTGGAGTGGGGGCCAAGATACGCAGTATTTT. Translation: CAWSGGQDTQYF. The genes are TRBV30 and TRBJ2-3; D possibly corresponds to TRBD1 (5 bases). V gave up 1 base and J gave up 5 bases, with 7 bases separating them. Germline CDR1 reads GTSNPN; CDR2 reads SVGIG (reference sequence). This CDR3 is built from 12 residues.

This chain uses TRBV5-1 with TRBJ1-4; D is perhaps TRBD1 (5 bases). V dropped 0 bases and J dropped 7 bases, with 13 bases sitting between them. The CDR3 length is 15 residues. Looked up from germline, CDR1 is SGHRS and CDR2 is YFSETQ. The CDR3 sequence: CASSLGDSPGEKLFF. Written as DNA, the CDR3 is TGCGCCAGCAGCTTGGGAGACAGTCCCGGTGAAAAACTGTTTTTT.

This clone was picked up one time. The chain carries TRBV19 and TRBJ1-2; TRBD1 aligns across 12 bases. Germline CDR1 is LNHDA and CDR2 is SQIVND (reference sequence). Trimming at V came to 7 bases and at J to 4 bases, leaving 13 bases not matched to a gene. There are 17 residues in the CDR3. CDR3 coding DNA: TGTGCCAGTACCTATGGGACAGGGGGCGGAAGAACCTATGGCTACACCTTC. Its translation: CASTYGTGGGRTYGYTF.

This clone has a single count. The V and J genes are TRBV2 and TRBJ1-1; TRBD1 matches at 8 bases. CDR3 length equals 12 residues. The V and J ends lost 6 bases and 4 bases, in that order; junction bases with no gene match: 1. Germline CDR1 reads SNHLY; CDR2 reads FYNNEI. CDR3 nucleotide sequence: TGTGCCAGCAGCACAGGGGGCACTGAAGCTTTCTTT. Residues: CASSTGGTEAFF.

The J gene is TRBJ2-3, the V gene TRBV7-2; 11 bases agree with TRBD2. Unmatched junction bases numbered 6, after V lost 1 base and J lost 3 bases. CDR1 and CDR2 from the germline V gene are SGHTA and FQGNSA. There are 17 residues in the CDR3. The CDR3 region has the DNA TGTGCCAGCAGCTTAGTTAGGCTAGCGGGGGGTACAGATACGCAGTATTTT. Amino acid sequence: CASSLVRLAGGTDTQYF. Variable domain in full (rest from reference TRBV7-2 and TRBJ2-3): GAGVSQSPSNKVTEKGKDVELRCDPISGHTALYWYRQSLGQGLEFLIYFQGNSAPDKSGLPSDRFSAERTGGSVSTLTIQRTQQEDSAVYLCASSLVRLAGGTDTQYFGPGTRLTVL.

The CDR3 DNA reads as TGTGCCTGGAGTGTTTGGCAGTCCGAGACCCAGTACTTC. Encoded protein: CAWSVWQSETQYF. The chain has TRBV30 and TRBJ2-5; D gene uncertain. Germline-derived CDR1 and CDR2 are GTSNPN and SVGIG (reference sequence). CDR3 size: 13 residues. The V end was cut by 0 bases, the J end by 5 bases, with 10 bases between.

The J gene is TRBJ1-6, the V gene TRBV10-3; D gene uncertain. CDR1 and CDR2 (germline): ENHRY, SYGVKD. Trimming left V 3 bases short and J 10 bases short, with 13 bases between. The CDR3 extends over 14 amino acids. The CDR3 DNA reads TGTGCCATCAGTGACGGGGTAGGATCATCACCCCTCCACTTT. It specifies CAISDGVGSSPLHF.